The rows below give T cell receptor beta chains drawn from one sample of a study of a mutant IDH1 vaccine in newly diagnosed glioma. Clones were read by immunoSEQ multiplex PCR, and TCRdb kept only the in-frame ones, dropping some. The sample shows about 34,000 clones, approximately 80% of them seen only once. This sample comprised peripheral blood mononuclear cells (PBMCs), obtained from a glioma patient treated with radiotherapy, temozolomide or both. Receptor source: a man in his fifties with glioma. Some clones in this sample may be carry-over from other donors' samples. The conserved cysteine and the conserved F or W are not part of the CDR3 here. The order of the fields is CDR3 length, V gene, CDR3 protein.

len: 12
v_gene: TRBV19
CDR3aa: ASSMGEGGQPQH

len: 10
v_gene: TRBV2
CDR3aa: ASQDRDDGYT

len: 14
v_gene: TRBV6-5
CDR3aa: ASSYSQGAKGNTIY

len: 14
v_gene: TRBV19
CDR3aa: ASSNLGDVAKNIQY

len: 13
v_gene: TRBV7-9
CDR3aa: ASRSGTGSTGELF

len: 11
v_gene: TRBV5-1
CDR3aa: ASTPGGYNEQF

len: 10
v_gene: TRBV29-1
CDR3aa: SGDRSNNEQF

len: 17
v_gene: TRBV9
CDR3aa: ASSVGSGGISGDRTEAF

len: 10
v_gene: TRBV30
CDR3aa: AWEGVRETQY

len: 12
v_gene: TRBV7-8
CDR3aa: ASSFSGGSETQY

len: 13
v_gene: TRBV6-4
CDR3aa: ASSDSSGGFNEQF

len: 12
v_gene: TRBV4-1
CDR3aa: ASSQEKGMETQY

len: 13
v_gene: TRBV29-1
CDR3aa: SVEGGLAGKETQY

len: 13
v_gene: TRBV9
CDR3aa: ASSVDQGGGTEAF

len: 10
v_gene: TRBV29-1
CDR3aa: SVNRDRLSYT

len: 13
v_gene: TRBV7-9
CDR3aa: ASSKGLAGGVEQF

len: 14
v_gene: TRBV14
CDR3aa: ASSQGGLAGRLEQF

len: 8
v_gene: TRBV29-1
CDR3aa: SVEVNEQF

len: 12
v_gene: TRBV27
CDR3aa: ASTRGGGNSPLH

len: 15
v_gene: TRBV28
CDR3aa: ASSWAISSPDAGELF

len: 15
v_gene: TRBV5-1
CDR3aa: ASSFTLQGSSGNTIY

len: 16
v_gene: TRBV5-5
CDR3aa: ASSPLGLARSSYNEQF